Shown below are 21 T cell receptor beta chains from a single sample sequenced in a study of prognosis after radiotherapy for stage I lung cancer. Using two-round multiplex PCR, the authors amplified TCR beta CDR3 from genomic DNA. The authors ran first-round PCR with primers specific to each TRBV and TRBJ gene. TCRdb used MiXCR to reprocess the multiplex PCR reads, holding one entry per CDR3 protein. The repertoire holds more than 15,000 distinct CDR3 sequences, with about 18% as singletons. The sample was PBMCs, taken before or after stereotactic body radiation therapy (not recorded which). The receptors stem from a donor over 45 with non-small cell lung cancer.

This clonotype has ten or more counts. This chain uses TRBV6-1 with TRBJ2-6; 9 bases fit TRBD1. This CDR3 is 19 amino acids long. The germline V gene has CDR1 MNHNS and CDR2 SASEGT. Trimming at V came to 5 bases and at J to 3 bases, leaving 14 bases not matched to a gene. CDR3 sequence reads: CASSLTGGISWGGANVLTF. CDR3 coding DNA: TGTGCCAGCAGTCTGACAGGGGGTATTTCGTGGGGTGGGGCCAACGTCCTGACTTTC.

This clonotype rates as medium-sized. The CDR3 loop reads CASSSRGGLAGGLVTDTQYF. The CDR3 region has the DNA TGTGCCAGCAGCTCTAGGGGAGGACTAGCGGGAGGATTAGTCACAGATACGCAGTATTTT. The gene calls are TRBV7-8 and TRBJ2-3; the match to TRBD2 covers 14 bases. Unmatched junction bases numbered 14, after V lost 4 bases and J lost 2 bases. The CDR3 totals 20 residues. Germline loops: CDR1 SGHVS, CDR2 FQNEAQ.

This chain links TRBV29-1 with TRBJ2-5; D gene ambiguous. Looked up from germline, CDR1 is SQVTM and CDR2 is ANQGSEA. The CDR3 has 16 amino acids. V dropped 7 bases and J dropped 5 bases, with 26 bases sitting between them. The CDR3 region has the DNA TGCAGCGCCAAAAGGCTGGCCACGTCGAGCAGGGAGACCCAGTACTTC. It yields the protein CSAKRLATSSRETQYF.

This clonotype was seen repeatedly, ten times or more. V gene TRBV20-1 combines with J gene TRBJ2-7; D gene ambiguous. This CDR3 has 13 amino acids. V was cut by 1 base and J by 2 bases, with 9 bases left in between. Germline V CDR1 and CDR2: DFQATT, SNEGSKA (reference sequence). CDR3 residues: CSARVSGTYEQYF. The CDR3 DNA reads as TGCAGTGCTAGAGTTTCAGGAACCTACGAGCAGTACTTC.

This clonotype was observed at least ten times. The chain couples TRBV15 to TRBJ1-5, with D perhaps TRBD1 (6 bases). Germline assignment: CDR1 LNHNV and CDR2 YYDKDF (reference sequence). Trimming shortened V by 0 bases and J by 4 bases, and 10 bases separated the two germline ends. The CDR3 contains 15 residues. In DNA form, the CDR3 reads TGTGCCACCAGCAGAGAAAGGGGGGGGAATCAGCCCCAGCATTTT. It is translated as CATSRERGGNQPQHF.

This clonotype was seen repeatedly, ten times or more. The V call is TRBV15, the J call TRBJ2-6; D gene ambiguous. Trimming took off 3 bases at V and 2 bases at J, with 8 bases between the two ends. Germline V gives CDR1 LNHNV, CDR2 YYDKDF (reference sequence). This CDR3 is built from 15 residues. CDR3 residues: CATSSRTAGANVLTF. CDR3 coding DNA: TGTGCCACCAGCAGCAGGACGGCTGGGGCCAACGTCCTGACTTTC. The whole variable domain, filled in from reference TRBV15 and TRBJ2-6, reads DAMVIQNPRYQVTQFGKPVTLSCSQTLNHNVMYWYQQKSSQAPKLLFHYYDKDFNNEADTPDNFQSRRPNTSFCFLDIRSPGLGDTAMYLCATSSRTAGANVLTFGAGSRLTVL.

By proportion, this clonotype is medium-sized. This chain links TRBV4-1 with TRBJ2-3; 9 nucleotides line up with TRBD2. The germline V gene encodes CDR1 MGHRA and CDR2 YSYEKL. The CDR3 covers 17 residues. The V and J ends lost 0 bases and 3 bases, in that order; junction bases with no gene match: 7. The CDR3 DNA sequence: TGCGCCAGCAGCCAAGAGGAGCGCGGGGGGGCGACAGATACGCAGTATTTT. This translates into CASSQEERGGATDTQYF.

This clonotype was recorded many times. This chain uses TRBV28 with TRBJ1-2; D is ambiguous. The germline V and J ends were trimmed by 4 bases and 7 bases, with 13 bases remaining between them. CDR3 length equals 13 residues. Germline V CDR1 and CDR2: MDHEN, SYDVKM. CDR3 residues: CASSSAGVGGYTF. In DNA form, the CDR3 reads TGTGCCAGCAGTTCGGCCGGAGTCGGTGGCTACACCTTC.

Details on this clonotype: A far larger clone is only one base removed, so a read error is likely. This sequence joins TRBV6-2 or TRBV6-3 and TRBJ2-1; 8 positions agree with TRBD2. There are 15 residues in the CDR3. Trimming cost V 0 bases and J 10 bases; bases outside gene matches: 8. Germline V CDR1 and CDR2: MNHEY, SVGEGT. CDR3 DNA sequence: TGTGCCAGCAGTTACTCGGACCGGGAGGGCTACGAGCAGTTCTTC. As protein: CASSYSDREGYEQFF.

In the case of this clonotype: A read error is possible here, since a much larger clone lies one base away. The chain combines TRBV5-5 with TRBJ2-5; D is undetermined. CDR1 is SGHKS, CDR2 YYEKEE, per germline (reference sequence). V lost 0 bases to trimming and J lost 2 bases, with 8 bases between them. The CDR3 consists of 14 residues. The CDR3 loop is CASSLELGQETQYF. CDR3 coding DNA: TGTGCCAGCAGCTTGGAACTCGGACAAGAGACCCAGTACTTC.

In its sample, this clonotype was seen once. The gene calls are TRBV19 and TRBJ2-1; 12 bases map to TRBD2. The CDR3 has 14 residues. CDR1 LNHDA and CDR2 SQIVND come from the germline V gene (reference sequence). Trimming removed 5 bases from V and 11 bases from J; junction bases left unmatched: 7. The CDR3 loop is CASSQGLAGLKQFF. As DNA, the CDR3 is TGTGCCAGTAGTCAGGGACTAGCGGGCTTAAAGCAGTTCTTC.

Concerning this clonotype itself: A much bigger clone sits one base away, suggesting this may be a read error. V is TRBV5-6 and J is TRBJ1-2, with a weak D call TRBD1 (5 bases). The CDR3 covers 13 residues. CDR1 and CDR2 (germline): SGHDT, YYEEEE. The CDR3 DNA follows: TGTGTCAGCAGCCAATGGGGCCCGGCGGGCTACACCTTC. Translated: CVSSQWGPAGYTF.

In the case of this clonotype: It is likely a read error: a sequence one base away is far more abundant. The chain is built from TRBV7-6 and TRBJ1-6; 9 bases line up with TRBD1. The germline V gene has CDR1 SGHVS and CDR2 FNYEAQ. This CDR3 spans 15 amino acids. Written as DNA, the CDR3 is TGTGTCAGCAGCCTTTCCGGGACAGGGTATTCACCCCTCCACTTT. Protein product: CVSSLSGTGYSPLHF. Full variable domain (rest looked up from reference TRBV7-6 and TRBJ1-6): GAGVSQSPRYKVTKRGQDVALRCDPISGHVSLYWYRQALGQGPEFLTYFNYEAQQDKSGLPNDRFSAERPEGSISTLTIQRTEQRDSAMYRCVSSLSGTGYSPLHFGNGTRLTVT.

This clonotype occurred once. It is likely a read error: a sequence one base away is far more abundant. V and J are TRBV11-3 and TRBJ2-5, with 9 bases that match TRBD1. Matching the DNA end better, TRBJ2-7 makes the J call doubtful. The length of the CDR3 is 15 residues. CDR1 and CDR2 (germline): SGHNT, YENEEA. CDR3 sequence reads: CASSHPGTGLFEQYF. In DNA form, the CDR3 reads TGTGCCAGCAGCCACCCCGGGACAGGGCTTTTCGAGCAGTACTTC.

This clonotype was seen ten or more times. The V and J genes are TRBV28 and TRBJ2-1; possible D gene TRBD2, 7 bases. The CDR3 spans 12 residues. V was shortened by 7 bases and J by 9 bases, with 13 bases between the two germline ends. Germline V CDR1 and CDR2: MDHEN, SYDVKM. The CDR3 DNA reads TGTGCCAGCAAGGACAGCGGGACTGAGCAGTTCTTC. It yields the protein CASKDSGTEQFF.

This clonotype was observed many times. This chain joins TRBV4-1 and TRBJ2-1; D is undetermined. The length of the CDR3 is 16 residues. Germline lookup yields CDR1 MGHRA and CDR2 YSYEKL. The V and J ends lost 4 bases and 0 bases respectively, with 13 bases between them. The CDR3 DNA sequence: TGCGCCAGCAGCCTAGAGCCGGCTAGCTCCTACAATGAGCAGTTCTTC. Its protein is CASSLEPASSYNEQFF.

The rearrangement links TRBV19 to TRBJ2-7; 12 positions match TRBD1. V lost 9 bases and J lost 6; bases outside the gene matches: 6. Germline loops: CDR1 LNHDA, CDR2 SQIVND (reference sequence). The CDR3 length is 13 residues. The CDR3 is CASAGTGGSEQYF. CDR3 bases: TGTGCCAGCGCCGGGACAGGGGGCTCCGAGCAGTACTTC.

The gene calls are TRBV19 and TRBJ1-1, with no clear D. CDR3 length: 13 residues. From germline, CDR1 is LNHDA and CDR2 SQIVND (reference sequence). V was cut by 5 bases and J by 2 bases, with 9 bases left in between. The CDR3 loop reads CASSGVRNTEAFF. The CDR3 bases are TGTGCCAGTAGTGGGGTCCGTAACACTGAAGCTTTCTTT. The full variable domain, its missing parts supplied by reference TRBV19 and TRBJ1-1, is DGGITQSPKYLFRKEGQNVTLSCEQNLNHDAMYWYRQDPGQGLRLIYYSQIVNDFQKGDIAEGYSVSREKKESFPLTVTSAQKNPTAFYLCASSGVRNTEAFFGQGTRLTVV.

This clonotype was picked up many times. The chain links TRBV6-1 to TRBJ1-4; maybe TRBD1 (6 bases). The CDR3 loop spans 15 amino acids. V lost 7 bases to trimming and J lost 7 bases, with 19 bases between them. Per germline, CDR1 MNHNS and CDR2 SASEGT. Written as DNA, the CDR3 is TGTGCCAGCACCCAAGGTTGGGGGCTGGGTGAAAAACTGTTTTTT. This sequence encodes CASTQGWGLGEKLFF.

This clonotype has ten or more counts. The rearrangement links TRBV7-2 to TRBJ2-3; TRBD2 might be the D (5 bases). Trimming removed 3 bases from V and 1 base from J, with 11 bases in between. CDR1 is SGHTA and CDR2 is FQGNSA in the germline V gene. This CDR3 is 15 amino acids long. The CDR3 DNA reads TGTGCCAGCAGCTTGGTTTTAGCGCGCACAGATACGCAGTATTTT. Protein product: CASSLVLARTDTQYF.

There are many counts of this clonotype. V gene TRBV6-2 or TRBV6-3 combines with J gene TRBJ2-2, with D hard to call. The V end was cut by 2 bases, the J end by 4 bases, with 14 bases between. Germline loops: CDR1 MNHEY, CDR2 SVGEGT. The CDR3 covers 16 residues. The CDR3 here is CASSYVGFLGTGELFF. DNA for the CDR3: TGTGCCAGCAGTTACGTCGGGTTTTTGGGCACCGGGGAGCTGTTTTTT.